This TCR beta chain stems from a study of siplizumab effects on memory and regulatory T cells. The study took three donor pairs, and their unstimulated naive, memory, effector memory and TEMRA subsets were sequenced. The CDR3 runs to 14 residues. V lost 0 bases to trimming and J lost 6 bases, with 9 bases between them. CDR1 is KGHSH and CDR2 is LQKENI in the germline V gene. TCRdb's copy holds only in-frame clones and misses some; the assay was immunoSEQ multiplex PCR. The data contain about 26,000 clones, around 83% of them seen just once; the ten biggest clones take up roughly a quarter. To note about this clone: What it binds is not known.

The study, taken as a whole, reports: The authors could not assign a naive or memory phenotype to roughly 75-97% of proliferating CD4+ or CD8+ clones. The alloresponse seemed to draw substantially on naive T cells, which appeared more diverse than memory cells. Among sequences traceable to unstimulated CD4+ memory cells, alloreactive ones were significantly reduced by siplizumab.

The rearrangement uses TRBV18 and TRBJ1-5; D possibly corresponds to TRBD1 (6 bases). This clonotype was sampled from a human donor in good health. Sequencing input: memory CD4+ T cells sorted from blood. The CDR3 is CASSPPGASQPQHF. The CDR3 DNA follows: TGTGCCAGCTCACCACCGGGGGCTAGTCAGCCCCAGCATTTT.